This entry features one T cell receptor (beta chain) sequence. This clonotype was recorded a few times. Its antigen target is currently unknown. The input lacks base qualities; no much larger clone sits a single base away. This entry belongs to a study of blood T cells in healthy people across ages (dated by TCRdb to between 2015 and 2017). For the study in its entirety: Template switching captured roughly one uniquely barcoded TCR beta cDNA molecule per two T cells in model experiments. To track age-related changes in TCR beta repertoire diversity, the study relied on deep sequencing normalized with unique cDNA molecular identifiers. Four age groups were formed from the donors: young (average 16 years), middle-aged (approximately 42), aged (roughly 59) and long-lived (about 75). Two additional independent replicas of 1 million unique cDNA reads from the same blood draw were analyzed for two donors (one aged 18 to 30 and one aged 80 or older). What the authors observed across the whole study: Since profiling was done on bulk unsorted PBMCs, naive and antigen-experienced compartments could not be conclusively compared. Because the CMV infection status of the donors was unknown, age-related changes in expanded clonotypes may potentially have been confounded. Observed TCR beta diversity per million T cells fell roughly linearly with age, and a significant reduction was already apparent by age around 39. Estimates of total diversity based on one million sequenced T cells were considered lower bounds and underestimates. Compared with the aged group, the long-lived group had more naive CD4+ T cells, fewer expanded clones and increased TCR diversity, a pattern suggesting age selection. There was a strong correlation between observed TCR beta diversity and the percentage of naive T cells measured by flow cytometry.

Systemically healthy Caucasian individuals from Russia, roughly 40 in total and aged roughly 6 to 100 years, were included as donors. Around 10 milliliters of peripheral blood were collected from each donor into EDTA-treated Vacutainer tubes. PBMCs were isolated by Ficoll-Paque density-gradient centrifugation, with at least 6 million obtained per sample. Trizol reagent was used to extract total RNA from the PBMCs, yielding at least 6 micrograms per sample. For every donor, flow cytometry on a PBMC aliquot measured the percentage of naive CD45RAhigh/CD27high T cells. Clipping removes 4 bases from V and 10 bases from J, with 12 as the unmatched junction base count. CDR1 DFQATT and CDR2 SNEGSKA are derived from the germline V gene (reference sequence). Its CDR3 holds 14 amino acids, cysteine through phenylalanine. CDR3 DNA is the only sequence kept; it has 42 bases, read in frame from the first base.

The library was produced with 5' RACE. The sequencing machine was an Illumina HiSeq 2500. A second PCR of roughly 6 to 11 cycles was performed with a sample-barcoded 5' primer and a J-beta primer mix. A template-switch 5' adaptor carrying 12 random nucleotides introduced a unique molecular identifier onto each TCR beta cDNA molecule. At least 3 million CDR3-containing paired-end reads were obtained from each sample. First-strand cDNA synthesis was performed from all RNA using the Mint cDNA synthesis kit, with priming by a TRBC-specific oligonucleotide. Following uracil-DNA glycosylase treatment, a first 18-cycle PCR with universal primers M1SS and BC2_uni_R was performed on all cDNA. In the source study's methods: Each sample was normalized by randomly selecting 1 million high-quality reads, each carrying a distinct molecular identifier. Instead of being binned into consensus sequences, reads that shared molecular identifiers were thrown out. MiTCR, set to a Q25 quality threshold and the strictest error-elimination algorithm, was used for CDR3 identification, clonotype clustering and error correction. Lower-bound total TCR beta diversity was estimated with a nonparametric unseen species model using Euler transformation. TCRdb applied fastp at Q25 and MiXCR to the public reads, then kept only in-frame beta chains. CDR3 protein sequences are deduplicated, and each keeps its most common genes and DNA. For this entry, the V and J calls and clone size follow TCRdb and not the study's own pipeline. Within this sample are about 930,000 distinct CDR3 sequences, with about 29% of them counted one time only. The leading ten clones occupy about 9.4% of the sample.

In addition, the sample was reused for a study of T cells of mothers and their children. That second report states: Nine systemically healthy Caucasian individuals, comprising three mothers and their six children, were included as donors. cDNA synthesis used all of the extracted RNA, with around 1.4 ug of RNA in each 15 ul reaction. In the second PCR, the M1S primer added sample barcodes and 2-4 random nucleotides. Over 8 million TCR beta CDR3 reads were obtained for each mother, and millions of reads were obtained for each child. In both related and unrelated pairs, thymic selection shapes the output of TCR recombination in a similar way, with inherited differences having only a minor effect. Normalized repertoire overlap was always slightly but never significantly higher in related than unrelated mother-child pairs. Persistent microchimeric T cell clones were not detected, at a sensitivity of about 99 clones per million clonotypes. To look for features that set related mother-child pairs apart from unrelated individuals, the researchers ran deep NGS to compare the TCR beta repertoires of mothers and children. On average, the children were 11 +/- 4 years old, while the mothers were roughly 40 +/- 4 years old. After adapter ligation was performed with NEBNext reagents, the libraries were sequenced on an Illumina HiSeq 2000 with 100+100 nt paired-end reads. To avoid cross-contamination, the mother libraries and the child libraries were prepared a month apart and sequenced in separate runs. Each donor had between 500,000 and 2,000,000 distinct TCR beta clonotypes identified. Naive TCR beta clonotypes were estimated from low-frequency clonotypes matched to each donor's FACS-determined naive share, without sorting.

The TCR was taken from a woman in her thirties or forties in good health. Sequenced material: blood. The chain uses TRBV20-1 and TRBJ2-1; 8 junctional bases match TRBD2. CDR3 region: CSAIREGRRGEQFF. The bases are TGCAGTGCTATACGGGAGGGCCGGCGAGGGGAGCAGTTCTTC.